The rows below give T cell receptor beta chains drawn from one sample of a study of cytotoxic CD8 clonotypes in ibrutinib-treated CLL. Only in-frame clones appear in the TCRdb table, and some are missing; sequencing was by immunoSEQ multiplex PCR. The sample consists of around 30,000 clones, roughly 57% of them appearing once. The source material was PBMCs, sampled before ibrutinib treatment. These receptors all stem from a human donor with chronic lymphocytic leukemia. The CDR3 runs from the conserved cysteine through the conserved F or W. The D gene is left open where the match is weak.

V gene	D gene	J gene	CDR3 protein
TRBV7-9	.	TRBJ2-7	CASSLAGTPSLYEQYF
TRBV18	.	TRBJ2-5	CASSPEVNRLGTQYF
TRBV29-1	TRBD1	TRBJ1-5	CSRGTGDQPQHF
TRBV27	TRBD2	TRBJ2-7	CASSQGLAGGPNEQYF
TRBV27	.	TRBJ2-3	CASSPPPGDTQYF
TRBV18	TRBD1	TRBJ2-1	CASSPGTGSPYNEQFF
TRBV6-5	.	TRBJ1-5	CASSELTANQPQHF
TRBV5-4	TRBD2	TRBJ2-1	CASSLDLAGNEQFF
TRBV5-1	TRBD1	TRBJ2-2	CASTQTGGKTGELFF
TRBV11-2	.	TRBJ2-7	CASSPPGGAYEQYF
TRBV2	.	TRBJ1-2	CASSEVGMDGYTF
TRBV20-1	.	TRBJ2-5	CSASEQTQYF
TRBV5-1	.	TRBJ1-1	CASSLEGNTEAFF
TRBV29-1	.	TRBJ2-1	CSVVGVRPSSYNEQFF
TRBV10-3	.	TRBJ1-4	CASGVGEKLFF
TRBV2	TRBD1	TRBJ1-1	CASSETGQVEAFF
TRBV29-1	.	TRBJ2-1	CSAAGSSYNEQFF
TRBV19	TRBD1	TRBJ2-7	CASSIDAAGTGLNEQYF
TRBV18	.	TRBJ2-3	CASSPWGRTDTQYF
TRBV27	.	TRBJ2-3	CASSSTDTQYF
TRBV11-2	TRBD2	TRBJ2-1	CASSLEAVRGGNYNEQFF
TRBV13	.	TRBJ2-1	CASSLDRRGDEQFF
TRBV15	TRBD1	TRBJ1-5	CATSRGTGMNQPQHF
TRBV25-1	.	TRBJ1-2	CASSERIKDGYTF
TRBV14	.	TRBJ1-2	CASSQEEGPWRGNYTF
TRBV20-1	.	TRBJ1-1	CSARGNTEAFF
TRBV6-1	TRBD1	TRBJ1-5	CASSSGQGNQPQHF
TRBV11-3	.	TRBJ2-2	CASSLGQGFDTGELFF
TRBV2	TRBD1	TRBJ1-2	CASSARGQGGDGYTF
TRBV27	TRBD2	TRBJ2-7	CASSLSYTGGGEQYF
TRBV25-1	.	TRBJ2-3	CASSDPGLGTDTQYF
TRBV6-5	.	TRBJ1-3	CASSPQGRVGNTIYF
TRBV2	.	TRBJ1-6	CASSEGVYSPLHF
TRBV13	.	TRBJ1-1	CASSLSGGTEAFF
TRBV5-1	.	TRBJ1-4	CASSTGQTEKLFF
TRBV6-1	.	TRBJ2-6	CASSDLPDSGANVLTF
TRBV27	.	TRBJ1-1	CASSLVGRGNTEAFF
TRBV27	TRBD1	TRBJ2-1	CASSPNDRGARSEQFF
TRBV27	.	TRBJ1-3	CASRPGLFSGNTIYF
TRBV27	.	TRBJ1-5	CASSFGGHGNQPQHF
TRBV5-1	TRBD2	TRBJ2-1	CASSLFGSGDEQFF
TRBV19	.	TRBJ1-2	CASSEATAWYGYTF
TRBV7-9	.	TRBJ2-5	CASSSAWVQETQYF
TRBV9	.	TRBJ1-5	CASSVDPTANQPQHF
TRBV19	.	TRBJ2-5	CASSPGDFQETQYF
TRBV15	.	TRBJ1-2	CATSPRDPGRGNYGYTF
TRBV6-1	TRBD1	TRBJ1-2	CALRQQGARGGYTF
TRBV6-1	.	TRBJ2-5	CASSDSGGSGTQYF
TRBV7-9	.	TRBJ2-7	CAVLESGINVEQYF
TRBV10-3	.	TRBJ2-7	CAISADPAYEQYF
TRBV6-1	.	TRBJ1-2	CASSELTGPNYGYTF
TRBV25-1	.	TRBJ2-7	CASSEDRLIHYEQYF
TRBV28	TRBD1	TRBJ1-1	CASSPIGTGVAMNTEAFF
TRBV30	.	TRBJ2-1	CASHQGSSYNEQFF
TRBV7-5	.	TRBJ2-3	CVRSLAPRGRVDTQYF
TRBV2	TRBD1	TRBJ2-2	CAGRDRGGTGELFF
TRBV6-1	.	TRBJ2-7	CASSADRSREQYF